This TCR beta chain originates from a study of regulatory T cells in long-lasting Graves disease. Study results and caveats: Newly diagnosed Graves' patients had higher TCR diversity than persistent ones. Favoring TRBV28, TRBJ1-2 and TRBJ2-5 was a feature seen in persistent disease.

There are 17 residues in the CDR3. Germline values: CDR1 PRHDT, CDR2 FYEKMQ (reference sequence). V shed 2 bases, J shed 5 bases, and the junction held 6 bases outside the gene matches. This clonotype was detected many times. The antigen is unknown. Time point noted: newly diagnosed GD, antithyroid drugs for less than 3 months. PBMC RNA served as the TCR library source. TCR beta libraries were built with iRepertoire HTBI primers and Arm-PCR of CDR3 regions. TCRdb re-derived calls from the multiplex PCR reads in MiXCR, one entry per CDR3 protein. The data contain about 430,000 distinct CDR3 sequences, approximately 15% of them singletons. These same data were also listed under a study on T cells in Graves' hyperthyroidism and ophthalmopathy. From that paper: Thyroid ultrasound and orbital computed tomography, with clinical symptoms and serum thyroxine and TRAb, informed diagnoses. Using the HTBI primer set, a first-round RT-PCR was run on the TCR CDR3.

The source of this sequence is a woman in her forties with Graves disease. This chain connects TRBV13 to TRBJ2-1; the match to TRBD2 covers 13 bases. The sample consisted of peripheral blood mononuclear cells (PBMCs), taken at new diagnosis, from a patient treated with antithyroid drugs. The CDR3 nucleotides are TGTGCCAGCAGCTTATGGACTAGCGGGAGCCTAGACAATGAGCAGTTCTTC. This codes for CASSLWTSGSLDNEQFF.